A selection of T cell receptor beta chains follows, all from one sample in a study of cytomegalovirus exposure and HLA in healthy donors. Clones were sequenced by immunoSEQ multiplex PCR, and TCRdb holds only the in-frame ones, with some missing. This listing includes just over 150,000 clones. Input material: PBMCs. These TCRs come from a young man in good health and CMV-seronegative. Both conserved end residues are trimmed from each CDR3. A D gene is named only where the DNA matches it firmly.

v_gene,d_gene,CDR3aa
TRBV7-8,TRBD2,ASSHPYSGVREQF
TRBV28,-,ASTSGGGNTEAF
TRBV6-6,TRBD2,ASSLMSGGGEDTQY
TRBV29-1,-,SVNRVNTEAF
TRBV9,-,ASSVSGTDTQY
TRBV5-1,TRBD2,ASSLVGRASTDTQY
TRBV28,-,ASSWGPNTEAF
TRBV19,-,ASSIEGGSYEQY
TRBV6-5,-,ASSYFQGEAF
TRBV4-1,TRBD2,ASSQVSGGPKDTQY
TRBV5-1,TRBD1,ASSAQTGHWIRSEQF
TRBV19,TRBD1,ASSTRTGGNEQY
TRBV6-1,TRBD2,ASAGTRGYEQY
TRBV6-1,-,ASRTGMYEQY
TRBV4-2,-,ASSQGGGETNEKLF
TRBV7-8,TRBD1,ASSLASLGGDGYT
TRBV25-1,-,ASSERERVCDEQF
TRBV7-8,TRBD1,ASSPDRGGEKLF
TRBV10-1,-,ASSESGRKAF
TRBV11-1,TRBD2,ASSRTSVITGELF
TRBV4-2,TRBD2,ASSQELAGGPIAGELF
TRBV5-4,-,ASSYIDSYEQY
TRBV9,-,ASSARDTNTGELF
TRBV7-2,-,ASSLYAGADFSGANVLT
TRBV19,TRBD1,ASSTTGGGELF
TRBV13,-,ASSLAETQY
TRBV11-3,-,ASSLVGGGISNEQF
TRBV6-5,-,ASSPMSVTNEKLF
TRBV18,-,ASSPSGYQETQY
TRBV18,TRBD2,ASSPLAGINTGELF
TRBV7-9,TRBD1,ASSPHPGQGYGYT
TRBV18,-,ASSPTEGYGYT
TRBV4-3,TRBD2,ASSQDLTSGNQETQY
TRBV28,-,ASSCRGCFEQY
TRBV5-4,TRBD1,ASSFQQGEEKLF
TRBV7-9,TRBD1,ASSPRGQVNTEAF
TRBV6-5,-,ASSLQGAKNIQY
TRBV7-3,TRBD2,ASSPGRGRARNEQF
TRBV5-1,TRBD1,ASSPTGVSANEQF
TRBV5-6,-,ASSLGGNNGYT
TRBV20-1,-,SARRGETQY
TRBV28,TRBD1,ASSFALDREDLQETQY
TRBV5-4,TRBD1,ASSFRDRFHNEQF
TRBV15,TRBD1,ATRNFQGDYGYT
TRBV9,TRBD2,ASSPGGVAGGRNEQF
TRBV21-1,-,ASSNLAEYEEAF
TRBV10-1,-,ASRTGTRQNNEQF
TRBV5-1,-,ASSLALRTDTDTQY
TRBV2,-,ASSESAGANYGYT
TRBV7-9,-,ASSPGPLGTSKNIQY
TRBV5-1,TRBD1,ASSLPGQGRYEQY
TRBV7-9,TRBD2,ASSRPGLAGAHEQY
TRBV18,TRBD1,ASSGQGKGTEAF
TRBV19,TRBD1,ASSAGRDRGSSYNEQF